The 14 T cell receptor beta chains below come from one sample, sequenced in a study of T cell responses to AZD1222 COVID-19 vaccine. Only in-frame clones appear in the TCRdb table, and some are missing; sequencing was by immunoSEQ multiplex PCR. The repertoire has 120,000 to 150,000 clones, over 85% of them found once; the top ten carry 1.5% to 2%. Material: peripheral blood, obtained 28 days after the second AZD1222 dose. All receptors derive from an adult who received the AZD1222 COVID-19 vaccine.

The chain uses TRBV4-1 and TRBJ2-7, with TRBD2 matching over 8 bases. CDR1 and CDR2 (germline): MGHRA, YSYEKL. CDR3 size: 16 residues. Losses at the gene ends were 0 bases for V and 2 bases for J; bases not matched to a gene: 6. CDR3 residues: CASSQDGERGTYEQYF. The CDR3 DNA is TGCGCCAGCAGCCAAGATGGGGAGCGGGGGACCTACGAGCAGTACTTC.

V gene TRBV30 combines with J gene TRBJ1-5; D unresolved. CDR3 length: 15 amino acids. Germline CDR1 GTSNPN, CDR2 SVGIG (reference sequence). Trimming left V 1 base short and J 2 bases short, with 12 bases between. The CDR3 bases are TGTGCCTGGAGTGATAAGTGGCAGGGCAATCAGCCCCAGCATTTT. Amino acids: CAWSDKWQGNQPQHF.

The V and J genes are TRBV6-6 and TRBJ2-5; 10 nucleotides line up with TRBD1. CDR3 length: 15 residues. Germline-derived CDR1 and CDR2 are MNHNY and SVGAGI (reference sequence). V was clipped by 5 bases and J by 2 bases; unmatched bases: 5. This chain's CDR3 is CASSHRDRGQETQYF. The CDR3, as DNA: TGTGCCAGCAGTCACCGGGACAGGGGACAAGAGACCCAGTACTTC.

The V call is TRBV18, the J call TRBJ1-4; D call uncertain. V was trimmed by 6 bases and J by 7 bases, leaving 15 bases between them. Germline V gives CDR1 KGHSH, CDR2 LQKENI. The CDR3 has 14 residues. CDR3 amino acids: CASSPGEGREKLFF. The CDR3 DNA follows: TGTGCCAGCTCCCCAGGTGAGGGTCGTGAAAAACTGTTTTTT.

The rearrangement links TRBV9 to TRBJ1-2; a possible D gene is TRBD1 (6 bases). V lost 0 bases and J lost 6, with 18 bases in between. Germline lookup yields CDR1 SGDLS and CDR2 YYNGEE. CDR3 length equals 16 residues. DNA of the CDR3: TGTGCCAGCAGCGTAGTGGACAGCAATTCTATGGATGGCTACACCTTC. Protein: CASSVVDSNSMDGYTF.

The CDR3 reads CASSMGLLQETQYF. CDR3 DNA sequence: TGTGCCAGTAGTATGGGGCTACTTCAAGAGACCCAGTACTTC. The J gene is TRBJ2-5, the V gene TRBV19; D perhaps matches TRBD1 (5 bases). The CDR3 runs 14 residues. Germline assignment: CDR1 LNHDA and CDR2 SQIVND (reference sequence). The germline V and J ends were trimmed by 3 bases and 2 bases, with 10 bases remaining between them.

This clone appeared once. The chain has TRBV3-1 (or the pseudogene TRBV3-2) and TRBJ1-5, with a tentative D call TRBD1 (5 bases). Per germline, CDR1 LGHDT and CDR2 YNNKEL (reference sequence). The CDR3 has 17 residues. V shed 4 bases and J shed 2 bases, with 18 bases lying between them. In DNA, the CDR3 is TGTGCCAGCAGCCCCAGCCCGGGGGTACTTGGCAATCAGCCCCAGCATTTT. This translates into CASSPSPGVLGNQPQHF.

CDR3 region: CASTSQGGTFEGTEAFF. Here the CDR3 DNA reads TGCGCCAGCACCTCCCAGGGGGGGACCTTTGAGGGCACTGAAGCTTTCTTT. The chain is built from TRBV5-1 and TRBJ1-1, with 7 bases fitting TRBD1. V was pared by 6 bases and J by 4 bases, with 18 bases of the junction left unmatched. The CDR3 contains 17 residues. Germline values: CDR1 SGHRS, CDR2 YFSETQ.

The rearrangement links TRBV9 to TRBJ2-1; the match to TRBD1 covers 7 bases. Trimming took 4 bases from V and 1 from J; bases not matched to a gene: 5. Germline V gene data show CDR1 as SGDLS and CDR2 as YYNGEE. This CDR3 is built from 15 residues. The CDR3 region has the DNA TGTGCCAGCAGCACCCTCAGGGGGTCCTACAATGAGCAGTTCTTC. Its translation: CASSTLRGSYNEQFF.

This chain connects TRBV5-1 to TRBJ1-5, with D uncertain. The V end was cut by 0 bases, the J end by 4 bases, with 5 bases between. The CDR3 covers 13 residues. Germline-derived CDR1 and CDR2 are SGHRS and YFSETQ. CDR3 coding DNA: TGCGCCAGCAGCTTGGGGGAAAATCAGCCCCAGCATTTT. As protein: CASSLGENQPQHF.

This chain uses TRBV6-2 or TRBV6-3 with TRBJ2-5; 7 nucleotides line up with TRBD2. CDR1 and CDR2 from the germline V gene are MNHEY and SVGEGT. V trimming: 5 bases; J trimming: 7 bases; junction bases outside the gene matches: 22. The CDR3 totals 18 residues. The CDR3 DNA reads TGTGCCAGCAGTGCGGCCAAGGGTGGGACTATCATCCCGGGGACCCAGTACTTC. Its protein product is CASSAAKGGTIIPGTQYF.

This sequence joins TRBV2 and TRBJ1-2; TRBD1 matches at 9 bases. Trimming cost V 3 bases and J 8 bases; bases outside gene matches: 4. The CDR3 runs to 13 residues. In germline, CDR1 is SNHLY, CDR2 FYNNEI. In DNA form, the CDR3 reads TGTGCCAGCAGTGAGGGGACAGGGTCGGGCTACACCTTC. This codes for CASSEGTGSGYTF.

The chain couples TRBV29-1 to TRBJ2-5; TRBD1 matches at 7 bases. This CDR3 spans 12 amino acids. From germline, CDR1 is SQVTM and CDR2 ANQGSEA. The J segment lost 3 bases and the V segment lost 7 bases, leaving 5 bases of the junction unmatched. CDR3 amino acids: CSAGQTEETQYF. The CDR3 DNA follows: TGCAGCGCGGGACAGACAGAAGAGACCCAGTACTTC.

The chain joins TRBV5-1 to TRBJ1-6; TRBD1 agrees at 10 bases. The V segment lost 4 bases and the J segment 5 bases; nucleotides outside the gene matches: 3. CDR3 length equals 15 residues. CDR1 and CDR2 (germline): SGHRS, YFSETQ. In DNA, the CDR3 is TGCGCCAGCAGCGGGGGACAGGGGAATAATTCACCCCTCCACTTT. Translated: CASSGGQGNNSPLHF.